This T cell receptor beta chain was found in a study of lung T cells in sarcoidosis with Löfgren's syndrome. Across the study: In sarcoidosis, CD4+ T cells accumulate in bronchoalveolar lavage fluid. Löfgren's syndrome patients were the main repertoire analysis focus.

Using its own MiXCR run on the reads, TCRdb lists one record per CDR3 protein. This table has roughly 3,000 distinct CDR3 sequences, 27% appearing once. Germline CDR1 reads SGHTA; CDR2 reads FQGNSA. V was clipped by 2 bases and J by 4 bases, with 8 bases between them. This CDR3 has 13 amino acids. Points from the study as a whole: Shared TRAV12-1 and TRBV2 CDR3 motifs were reported across several patients. Versus controls, Löfgren's syndrome patients reportedly showed TRAV12-1 and TRBV2 as most expanded.

Within the sample, this clonotype is medium-sized (0.01 to 0.1%). Its antigen is as yet unknown. This TCR derives from a human donor with sarcoidosis (Löfgren's syndrome or another form), or a control subject (not recorded which). The chain links TRBV7-2 to TRBJ1-2, with D unresolved. The specimen sequenced was CD4+ T cells from bronchoalveolar lavage. The CDR3 is CASSLSFIYGYTF. CDR3 DNA: TGTGCCAGCAGCTTATCATTCATCTATGGCTACACCTTC.